This T cell receptor (beta chain) was captured by sequencing in a study of blood T cell repertoires in COVID-19. Study details: Samples representing acute and convalescent COVID-19 were sourced from the United States, Italy and Spain. From T cells, B-cell-depleted T cells, or PBMCs came the material, which was cDNA or gDNA.

In the original processing: Estimation of nucleated cell counts was performed using reference gene primer amplification. Measured with immunoSEQ multiplex PCR; TCRdb has only the in-frame clones, and not every one. That table furnishes V, J and clone size, whereas the DNA furnished D and trimming. The data show about 190,000 clones, under 80% seen once. Germline V gene sequence: CDR1 MNHNY, CDR2 SVGAGI (reference sequence). The CDR3 is 11 amino acids. Trimming stripped 6 bases from V and 8 bases from J, with 10 bases between. The material sequenced was peripheral blood. This sequence joins TRBV6-6 and TRBJ1-2; D is unresolved. The receptor comes from a man in his fifties or sixties who had recovered from COVID-19. CDR3 in DNA: TGTGCCAGCAGACAGACCCCGGGCTACACCTTC. Translation: CASRQTPGYTF.